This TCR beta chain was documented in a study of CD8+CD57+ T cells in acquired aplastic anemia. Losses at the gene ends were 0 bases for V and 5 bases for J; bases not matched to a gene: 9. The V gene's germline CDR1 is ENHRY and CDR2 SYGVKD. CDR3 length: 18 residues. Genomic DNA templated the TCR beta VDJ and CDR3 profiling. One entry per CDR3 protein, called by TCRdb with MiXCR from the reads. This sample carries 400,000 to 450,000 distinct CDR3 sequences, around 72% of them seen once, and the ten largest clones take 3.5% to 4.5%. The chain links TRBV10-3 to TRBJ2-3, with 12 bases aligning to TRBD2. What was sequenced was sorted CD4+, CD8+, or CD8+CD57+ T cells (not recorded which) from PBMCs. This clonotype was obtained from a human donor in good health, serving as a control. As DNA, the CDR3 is TGTGCCATCAGTGAGTCAGGGCTAGCGGGGGGGTATGGAGATACGCAGTATTTT. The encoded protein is CAISESGLAGGYGDTQYF.